Presented here are 7 T cell receptor beta chains from one specimen sequenced in a study of T cells after yellow fever vaccination. TCRdb called the 5' RACE reads again in MiXCR, with one record for every CDR3 protein. The repertoire consists of 250,000 to 300,000 distinct CDR3 sequences, with less than 9.5% occurring once and the leading ten covering 3% to 4%. The source was CD4+ T cells sorted from PBMCs, collected 5 days after the yellow fever booster vaccination. The receptor set was obtained from a man aged 18 to 30 who received the YFV17D yellow fever vaccine.

The V and J genes are TRBV5-4 and TRBJ2-2, with D possibly being TRBD2 (6 bases). The CDR3 runs to 15 residues. CDR1 is SGHNT, CDR2 YYREEE, per germline (reference sequence). The V and J ends lost 2 bases and 3 bases respectively, with 11 bases between them. Here the CDR3 reads CASSLGGMDTGELFF. As DNA, the CDR3 is TGTGCCAGCAGCTTAGGAGGGATGGACACCGGGGAGCTGTTTTTT.

The chain couples TRBV20-1 to TRBJ2-7; 12 bases are shared with TRBD2. CDR1 is DFQATT and CDR2 is SNEGSKA in the germline V gene (reference sequence). With 3 bases clipped from V and 12 bases from J, the junction kept 6 bases outside the gene matches. The CDR3 contains 12 residues. In nucleotides, the CDR3 is TGCAGTGCTAGTTCTAGCGGGGGGGCCGCGTACTTC. Encoded protein: CSASSSGGAAYF.

This clonotype was recorded a few times. This chain joins TRBV18 and TRBJ2-1, with 9 bases lining up with TRBD2. With V trimmed by 0 bases and J by 8 bases, 8 bases remained unmatched. The germline V gene encodes CDR1 KGHSH and CDR2 LQKENI. The CDR3 consists of 16 residues. In DNA form, the CDR3 reads TGTGCCAGCTCACCACCTCTTGGCGGGGGGGCCGATGAGCAGTTCTTC. Translation: CASSPPLGGGADEQFF. Supplemented by reference TRBV18 and TRBJ2-1, the full variable domain reads NAGVMQNPRHLVRRRGQEARLRCSPMKGHSHVYWYRQLPEEGLKFMVYLQKENIIDESGMPKERFSAEFPKEGPSILRIQQVVRGDSAAYFCASSPPLGGGADEQFFGPGTRLTVL.

The chain carries TRBV7-2 and TRBJ1-1; 7 nucleotides agree with TRBD1. The CDR3 covers 16 residues. CDR1 SGHTA and CDR2 FQGNSA come from the germline V gene. Trimming took 3 bases from V and 4 from J; bases not matched to a gene: 11. Written as DNA, the CDR3 is TGTGCCAGCAGCTTCGGGGCCCGGGCAGGGGGCACTGAAGCTTTCTTT. Its translation is CASSFGARAGGTEAFF. Full variable domain (remainder filled in from reference TRBV7-2 and TRBJ1-1): GAGVSQSPSNKVTEKGKDVELRCDPISGHTALYWYRQSLGQGLEFLIYFQGNSAPDKSGLPSDRFSAERTGGSVSTLTIQRTQQEDSAVYLCASSFGARAGGTEAFFGQGTRLTVV.

In its sample, this clonotype was seen a few times. The chain links TRBV5-6 to TRBJ2-7, with D possibly matching TRBD1 (6 bases). The V and J ends lost 6 bases and 5 bases respectively, with 15 bases between them. There are 13 residues in the CDR3. Germline-derived CDR1 and CDR2 are SGHDT and YYEEEE. The CDR3 loop reads CASTQTGHHEQYF. For the CDR3, the DNA is TGTGCCAGCACCCAGACAGGTCACCACGAGCAGTACTTC.

The chain couples TRBV4-3 to TRBJ2-7; no clear D gene. The CDR3 consists of 12 residues. Trimming stripped 3 bases from V and 6 bases from J, with 9 bases between. Germline V lookup: CDR1 LGHNA, CDR2 YSLEER. The CDR3 loop reads CASSQESGEQYF. CDR3 nucleotide sequence: TGCGCCAGCAGCCAGGAGTCCGGCGAGCAGTACTTC.

V usage is TRBV25-1 and J usage is TRBJ2-5; 7 bases line up with TRBD2. V was clipped by 0 bases and J by 1 base; unmatched bases: 2. Germline CDR1 MGHDK, CDR2 SYGVNS. CDR3 length: 15 residues. The CDR3 sequence: CASSEYWTSQETQYF. The CDR3 DNA reads as TGTGCCAGCAGTGAATATTGGACTAGCCAAGAGACCCAGTACTTC.